The next 14 T cell receptor beta chains were all read from a single sample in a study of blood T cell repertoires in COVID-19. This table comes from immunoSEQ multiplex PCR, and its TCRdb copy is limited to in-frame clones, with some not included. The sample has over 250,000 clones; over 75% are singletons. The sequencing sample was made of PBMCs or T cells enriched from blood (not recorded which). Receptors originate from a woman in her twenties or thirties who had recovered from COVID-19.

CDR3: CASSLLGFGKETQYF. The CDR3 bases are TGTGCCAGCAGCTTATTAGGTTTCGGGAAAGAGACCCAGTACTTC. The chain links TRBV7-2 to TRBJ2-5; maybe TRBD2 (5 bases). Trimming removed 2 bases at V and 3 bases at J, with 13 bases between. There are 15 residues in the CDR3. Germline V gene sequence: CDR1 SGHTA, CDR2 FQGNSA.

CDR3 loop: CASSWQQGSTDTQYF. In nucleotides, the CDR3 is TGTGCCAGCAGTTGGCAACAGGGGAGCACAGATACGCAGTATTTT. The chain recombines TRBV6-5 with TRBJ2-3, with 7 bases identical to TRBD1. The CDR3 length is 15 residues. Germline CDR1 is MNHEY and CDR2 is SVGAGI. V lost 4 bases, J lost 0 bases, and 4 bases stayed unmatched.

This rearrangement joins TRBV15 to TRBJ1-4; D is ambiguous. Looked up from germline, CDR1 is LNHNV and CDR2 is YYDKDF (reference sequence). Trimming shortened V by 5 bases and J by 5 bases, and 15 bases separated the two germline ends. The CDR3 is 15 residues long. The CDR3 is CATSLTATENEKLFF. Written as DNA, the CDR3 is TGTGCCACCAGCCTAACCGCAACAGAGAATGAAAAACTGTTTTTT.

J is TRBJ1-2 and V is TRBV19, with 11 bases aligning to TRBD1. This CDR3 is 14 amino acids long. V gave up 5 bases and J gave up 4 bases; unmatched junction bases: 3. Germline CDR1 LNHDA, CDR2 SQIVND (reference sequence). CDR3 coding DNA: TGTGCCAGTAGTCCCGGGACAGGGGGCTATGGCTACACCTTC. Translation: CASSPGTGGYGYTF.

The chain carries TRBV7-8 and TRBJ2-1; TRBD2 matches 9 bases. CDR1 SGHVS and CDR2 FQNEAQ come from the germline V gene. With 2 bases clipped from V and 2 bases from J, the junction kept 4 bases outside the gene matches. CDR3 size: 16 residues. CDR3 bases: TGTGCCAGCAGCTTAAAGCGGGAGGTTACCTACAATGAGCAGTTCTTC. This encodes CASSLKREVTYNEQFF.

The chain uses TRBV11-2 and TRBJ2-7; 7 bases line up with TRBD2. Looked up from germline, CDR1 is SGHAT and CDR2 is FQNNGV. This CDR3 contains 14 residues. V lost 1 base to trimming and J lost 2 bases; unmatched junction nucleotides: 2. CDR3: CASSLASGPYEQYF. As DNA, the CDR3 is TGTGCCAGCAGCTTAGCTAGCGGCCCCTACGAGCAGTACTTC. Complete variable domain (other parts from reference TRBV11-2 and TRBJ2-7): EAGVAQSPRYKIIEKRQSVAFWCNPISGHATLYWYQQILGQGPKLLIQFQNNGVVDDSQLPKDRFSAERLKGVDSTLKIQPAKLEDSAVYLCASSLASGPYEQYFGPGTRLTVT.

The chain links TRBV18 to TRBJ1-2; a possible D gene is TRBD1 (6 bases). The CDR3 sequence is 14 residues long. Trimming pared 1 base from V and 6 bases from J, leaving 12 bases between. Germline V gives CDR1 KGHSH, CDR2 LQKENI. The CDR3 reads CASSPQQGQNGYTF. The DNA for the CDR3 is TGTGCCAGCTCACCACAACAGGGTCAGAATGGCTACACCTTC. Complete variable domain (other parts from reference TRBV18 and TRBJ1-2): NAGVMQNPRHLVRRRGQEARLRCSPMKGHSHVYWYRQLPEEGLKFMVYLQKENIIDESGMPKERFSAEFPKEGPSILRIQQVVRGDSAAYFCASSPQQGQNGYTFGSGTRLTVV.

The gene calls are TRBV2 and TRBJ2-5, with 9 bases fitting TRBD2. J was trimmed by 1 base and V by 6 bases; bases with no gene match: 6. Germline V gene data show CDR1 as SNHLY and CDR2 as FYNNEI. CDR3 size: 15 residues. The CDR3 sequence is CASRGSTSGQETQYF. DNA of the CDR3: TGTGCCAGCAGGGGTTCGACTAGCGGCCAAGAGACCCAGTACTTC.

The chain couples TRBV11-2 to TRBJ2-7, with 7 bases lining up with TRBD1. V lost 3 bases, J lost 2 bases, and 4 bases stayed unmatched. The CDR3 consists of 14 residues. From germline, CDR1 is SGHAT and CDR2 FQNNGV. CDR3 DNA sequence: TGTGCCAGCAGCTTTTCTGGGACAGCCTACGAGCAGTACTTC. It specifies CASSFSGTAYEQYF. The full variable domain, completed using reference TRBV11-2 and TRBJ2-7, is EAGVAQSPRYKIIEKRQSVAFWCNPISGHATLYWYQQILGQGPKLLIQFQNNGVVDDSQLPKDRFSAERLKGVDSTLKIQPAKLEDSAVYLCASSFSGTAYEQYFGPGTRLTVT.

The J gene is TRBJ2-1, the V gene TRBV7-2; 8 bases fit TRBD2. Germline V lookup: CDR1 SGHTA, CDR2 FQGNSA. The J segment lost 10 bases and the V segment lost 1 base, leaving 6 bases of the junction unmatched. This CDR3 is 14 amino acids long. DNA of the CDR3: TGTGCCAGCAGCTTAGGACTAGCGCGTGGAGAGCAGTTCTTC. It is translated as CASSLGLARGEQFF.

CDR3 DNA sequence: TGTGGATATAAACCCCCCCTATCACCCCTCCACTTT. Translation: CGYKPPLSPLHF. The chain has TRBV30 and TRBJ1-6; D unresolved. This CDR3 comprises 12 residues. Germline CDR1 GTSNPN, CDR2 SVGIG (reference sequence).

The V call is TRBV7-2, the J call TRBJ2-2, with TRBD1 matching 10 bases. V was pared by 4 bases and J by 6 bases, with 2 bases of the junction left unmatched. The germline V gene encodes CDR1 SGHTA and CDR2 FQGNSA. This CDR3 contains 14 residues. The CDR3 DNA sequence: TGTGCCAGCAGCTCCGGACAGGGGGCCGGGGAGCTGTTTTTT. As protein: CASSSGQGAGELFF. The full variable domain, with the rest looked up from reference TRBV7-2 and TRBJ2-2, is GAGVSQSPSNKVTEKGKDVELRCDPISGHTALYWYRQSLGQGLEFLIYFQGNSAPDKSGLPSDRFSAERTGGSVSTLTIQRTQQEDSAVYLCASSSGQGAGELFFGEGSRLTVL.

The rearrangement uses TRBV19 and TRBJ2-2; 9 bases line up with TRBD1. The V gene's germline CDR1 is LNHDA and CDR2 SQIVND (reference sequence). Trimming took 11 bases from V and 9 from J; bases not matched to a gene: 7. The CDR3 runs 12 residues. CDR3 residues: CAGGTGSRELFF. CDR3 coding DNA: TGTGCCGGGGGGACAGGGTCCCGGGAGCTGTTTTTT.

This sequence joins TRBV27 and TRBJ2-7, with 14 nucleotides matching TRBD2. Trimming cost V 6 bases and J 4 bases; bases outside gene matches: 11. The CDR3 length is 17 residues. Germline CDR1 MNHEY, CDR2 SMNVEV (reference sequence). The CDR3 DNA sequence: TGTGCCAGCAGCAGCCGACTAGCGGGAGGGCCGGAGTACGAGCAGTACTTC. It translates to CASSSRLAGGPEYEQYF.